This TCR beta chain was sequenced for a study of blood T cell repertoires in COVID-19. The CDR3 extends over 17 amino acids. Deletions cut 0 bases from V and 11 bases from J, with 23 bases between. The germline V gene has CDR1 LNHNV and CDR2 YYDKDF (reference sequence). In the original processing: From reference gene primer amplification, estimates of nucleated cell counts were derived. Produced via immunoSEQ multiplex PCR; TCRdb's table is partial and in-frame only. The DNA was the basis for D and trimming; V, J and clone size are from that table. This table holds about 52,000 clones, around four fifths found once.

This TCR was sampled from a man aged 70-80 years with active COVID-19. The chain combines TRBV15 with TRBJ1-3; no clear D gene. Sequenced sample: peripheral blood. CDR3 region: CATSRELRQTFAGSIYF. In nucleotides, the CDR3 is TGTGCCACCAGCAGAGAACTGCGGCAGACCTTCGCGGGTTCCATATATTTT.